This T cell receptor beta chain was sequenced for a study of shared clonotypes between healthy human individuals. Germline V gives CDR1 SGHTA, CDR2 FQGNSA. The CDR3 has 13 amino acids. The ends were cut back, 3 bases at V and 5 bases at J, with 8 bases in the middle. Assay used: immunoSEQ multiplex PCR; TCRdb lists only in-frame clones, some missing. The sample has approximately 1.1 million clones; roughly 74% are singletons. Sequencing was carried out using memory CD4+ T cells from PBMCs. Noted subset: CD45RA-negative fraction. The origin of this receptor is a young man in good health. Some clones in this sample may be carry-over from other donors' samples. The chain joins TRBV7-2 to TRBJ2-1; a weak D match, TRBD1 (5 bases). As DNA, the CDR3 is TGTGCCAGCAGCTTTAGCAGGGACAATGAGCAGTTCTTC. Its protein product is CASSFSRDNEQFF.